Following are 10 T cell receptor beta chains from one sample sequenced in a study of T cells expressing NK-cell markers. Following a re-call of the 5' RACE reads, TCRdb has one entry per CDR3 protein and lacks DNA. Its table records 150,000 to 180,000 distinct CDR3 sequences. Material for sequencing was blood T cells: a sorted CD56 or NKG2C T cell subset, CD4+ or CD8+ T cells, or bulk PBMC T cells (not recorded which). The source of these receptors is a woman aged 45-65 years in good health.

J is TRBJ2-3 and V is TRBV25-1; TCRdb lists TRBD1, though no DNA is available to test this call. The CDR3 runs 15 residues. In germline, CDR1 is MGHDK, CDR2 SYGVNS. The CDR3 protein is CASSGGTGSPDTQYF.

The chain links TRBV13 to TRBJ2-7; TCRdb returns TRBD2, unconfirmable since there is no DNA. Per the germline V gene, CDR1 is PRHDT and CDR2 is FYEKMQ (reference sequence). The CDR3 is 14 amino acids. The CDR3 spells CASSPGLAAYEQYF.

The V gene is TRBV2, the J gene TRBJ1-2; TCRdb's D gene call, TRBD1, goes unchecked for lack of DNA. CDR3 length equals 13 residues. Germline V lookup: CDR1 SNHLY, CDR2 FYNNEI. The CDR3 protein is CASSDPGSYGYTF.

This chain connects TRBV29-1 to TRBJ2-3; TCRdb proposes TRBD1, but this gene call is untestable without DNA. The CDR3 has 14 amino acids. Germline CDR1 and CDR2: SQVTM and ANQGSEA. The CDR3 protein is CSVDTLRATDTQYF.

This chain uses TRBV7-2 with TRBJ2-3; TCRdb names TRBD2, which stays unverified in the absence of DNA. In germline, CDR1 is SGHTA, CDR2 FQGNSA. This CDR3 has 15 residues. The CDR3 reads CASSLEVLAGDTQYF.

The chain couples TRBV20-1 to TRBJ2-5; no DNA is available, so the TRBD1 call from TCRdb remains unchecked. The CDR3 extends over 17 amino acids. CDR1 is DFQATT and CDR2 is SNEGSKA in the germline V gene (reference sequence). The CDR3 sequence: CSARAIIGTGGRETQYF.

The rearrangement uses TRBV15 and TRBJ1-2. CDR3 length: 14 residues. CDR1 and CDR2 (germline): LNHNV, YYDKDF (reference sequence). This CDR3 reads CATSRDGKSDGYTF.

The J gene is TRBJ1-2, the V gene TRBV25-1. CDR3 length: 11 residues. Germline loops: CDR1 MGHDK, CDR2 SYGVNS. CDR3 sequence reads: CATKEGYGYTF.

The chain joins TRBV11-3 to TRBJ2-2; TCRdb designates TRBD2, a call that cannot be tested without DNA. The CDR3 totals 14 residues. Germline CDR1 is SGHNT and CDR2 is YENEEA. The CDR3 here is CASRIAGVTGELFF.

V is TRBV11-2 and J is TRBJ2-3; TCRdb calls TRBD2, which cannot be checked without DNA. Germline CDR1 SGHAT, CDR2 FQNNGV. The CDR3 is made up of 16 amino acids. The CDR3 spells CASSLLAGVGADTQYF.